Below are 9 T cell receptor beta chains sequenced from a single sample in a study of blood T cell repertoires in COVID-19. Produced via immunoSEQ multiplex PCR; TCRdb's table is partial and in-frame only. This sample has hundreds of thousands of clones; about four fifths occur once, and the top ten carry approximately 10%. Sequenced sample: peripheral blood. These receptors all come from a woman between 45 and 60 years old who had recovered from COVID-19.

V gene TRBV29-1 combines with J gene TRBJ2-7; 10 positions agree with TRBD2. The V gene's germline CDR1 is SQVTM and CDR2 ANQGSEA. With V trimmed by 4 bases and J by 6 bases, 0 bases remained unmatched. CDR3 length: 11 amino acids. This chain's CDR3 is CSVGLAGEQYF. The CDR3 DNA sequence: TGCAGCGTTGGACTAGCGGGCGAGCAGTACTTC.

This clone has only one observation. V usage is TRBV19 and J usage is TRBJ2-7; 8 bases align to TRBD2. J lost 0 bases, V lost 6 bases, and 10 bases had no gene match. This CDR3 is 16 amino acids long. Germline values: CDR1 LNHDA, CDR2 SQIVND (reference sequence). CDR3 nucleotide sequence: TGTGCCAGTAGCAGTGGATACGGGACTAGCTCCTACGAGCAGTACTTC. Protein: CASSSGYGTSSYEQYF.

The rearrangement links TRBV6-5 to TRBJ2-4; TRBD1 agrees at 9 bases. The CDR3 covers 12 residues. Germline V gene lookup returns CDR1 MNHEY and CDR2 SVGAGI. With 6 bases clipped from V and 7 bases from J, the junction kept 1 base outside the gene matches. The CDR3 nucleotides read TGTGCCAGCAGGGGACAGGGTAACATTCAGTACTTC. Its protein is CASRGQGNIQYF.

The chain has TRBV27 and TRBJ1-1, with D possibly matching TRBD1 (5 bases). This CDR3 has 13 amino acids. V was pared by 8 bases and J by 2 bases, with 12 bases between. Germline lookup yields CDR1 MNHEY and CDR2 SMNVEV (reference sequence). The CDR3 DNA reads as TGTGCCAGCTCGGGGGTCGATAACACTGAAGCTTTCTTT. Protein product: CASSGVDNTEAFF.

The count of this clone is one. V usage is TRBV28 and J usage is TRBJ2-3; 14 bases match TRBD2. The V gene's germline CDR1 is MDHEN and CDR2 SYDVKM. J lost 5 bases, V lost 6 bases, and 13 bases had no gene match. The CDR3 is 18 amino acids. CDR3 nucleotides: TGTGCCAGCAGATTGACTAGCGGGAGGGCCGGGCAGAGAGATACGCAGTATTTT. Translating gives CASRLTSGRAGQRDTQYF.

This sequence joins TRBV7-9 and TRBJ2-7; D possibly corresponds to TRBD1 (5 bases). In germline, CDR1 is SEHNR, CDR2 FQNEAQ (reference sequence). CDR3 size: 13 residues. The V and J ends lost 6 bases and 2 bases respectively, with 11 bases between them. The CDR3 spells CASREGATYEQYF. The CDR3 region has the DNA TGTGCCAGCAGGGAAGGGGCTACCTACGAGCAGTACTTC.

This clone was seen more than once but under ten times. V is TRBV9 and J is TRBJ2-7, with a tentative D call TRBD2 (6 bases). Germline assignment: CDR1 SGDLS and CDR2 YYNGEE. The CDR3 extends over 15 amino acids. V was cut by 4 bases and J by 3 bases, with 17 bases left in between. The DNA for the CDR3 is TGTGCCAGCAGCCCTGGAGGGCAGGCCTACTACGAGCAGTACTTC. Translation: CASSPGGQAYYEQYF.

This chain connects TRBV9 to TRBJ1-2; 7 bases fit TRBD1. The V and J ends lost 0 bases and 3 bases, in that order; junction bases with no gene match: 14. The CDR3 totals 18 residues. The germline V gene has CDR1 SGDLS and CDR2 YYNGEE. As DNA, the CDR3 is TGTGCCAGCAGCGTAGGAGGAACAGGGGCCCCGGGGGACTATGGCTACACCTTC. Protein: CASSVGGTGAPGDYGYTF.

In this sample, this clone turned up a few times. This chain joins TRBV5-1 and TRBJ1-6; 9 nucleotides match TRBD1. The CDR3 covers 16 residues. Germline V lookup: CDR1 SGHRS, CDR2 YFSETQ. V gave up 4 bases and J gave up 12 bases; unmatched junction bases: 14. DNA for the CDR3: TGCGCCAGCAGCCCGACCGGGACAGGGACTCGTGGACCCCTCCACTTT. This encodes CASSPTGTGTRGPLHF. The full variable domain, its missing parts supplied by reference TRBV5-1 and TRBJ1-6, is KAGVTQTPRYLIKTRGQQVTLSCSPISGHRSVSWYQQTPGQGLQFLFEYFSETQRNKGNFPGRFSGRQFSNSRSEMNVSTLELGDSALYLCASSPTGTGTRGPLHFGNGTRLTVT.